This T cell receptor beta chain was obtained from a study of graft-versus-host responses after intestinal transplantation. As for the study in general: Tacrolimus plus steroids were given to all recipients for 2 to 4 years, preceded by anti-thymocyte globulin induction.

Lymphocytes (intraepithelial and lamina propria) were released by processing the graft tissue. Looked up from germline, CDR1 is GTSNPN and CDR2 is SVGIG (reference sequence). This CDR3 is 13 amino acids long. The germline V and J ends were trimmed by 2 bases and 2 bases, with 10 bases remaining between them. This table comes from immunoSEQ multiplex PCR, and its TCRdb copy is limited to in-frame clones, with some not included. Of around 37,000 clones in the sample, 87% were seen once. Sequencing used ileum tissue, obtained approximately 210 days after intestinal transplant. This TCR derives from a human patient who received an intestinal transplant, so some T cells may come from the graft donor. The chain has TRBV30 and TRBJ2-7; no reliable D call. As DNA, the CDR3 is TGTGCCTGGAGTACCGCAGCTCCCTACGAGCAGTACTTC. This encodes CAWSTAAPYEQYF. The whole variable domain, remainder taken from reference TRBV30 and TRBJ2-7, is SQTIHQWPATLVQPVGSPLSLECTVEGTSNPNLYWYRQAAGRGLQLLFYSVGIGQISSEVPQNLSASRPQDRQFILSSKKLLLSDSGFYLCAWSTAAPYEQYFGPGTRLTVT.